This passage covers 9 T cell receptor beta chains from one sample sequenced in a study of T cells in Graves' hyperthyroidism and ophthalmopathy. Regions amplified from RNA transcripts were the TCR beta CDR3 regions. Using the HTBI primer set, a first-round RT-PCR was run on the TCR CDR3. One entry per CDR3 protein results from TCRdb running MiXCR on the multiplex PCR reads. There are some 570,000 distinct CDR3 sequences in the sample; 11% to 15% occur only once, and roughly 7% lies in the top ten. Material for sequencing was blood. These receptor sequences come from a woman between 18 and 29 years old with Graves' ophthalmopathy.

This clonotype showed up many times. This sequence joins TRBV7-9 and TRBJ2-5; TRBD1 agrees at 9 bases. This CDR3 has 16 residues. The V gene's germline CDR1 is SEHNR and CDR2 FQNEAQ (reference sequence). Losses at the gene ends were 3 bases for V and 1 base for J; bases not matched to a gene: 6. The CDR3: CASSFVPGQGQETQYF. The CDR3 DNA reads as TGTGCCAGCAGCTTTGTTCCGGGACAGGGCCAAGAGACCCAGTACTTC. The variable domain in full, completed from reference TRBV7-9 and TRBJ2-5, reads DTGVSQNPRHKITKRGQNVTFRCDPISEHNRLYWYRQTLGQGPEFLTYFQNEAQLEKSRLLSDRFSAERPKGSFSTLEIQRTEQGDSAMYLCASSFVPGQGQETQYFGPGTRLLVL.

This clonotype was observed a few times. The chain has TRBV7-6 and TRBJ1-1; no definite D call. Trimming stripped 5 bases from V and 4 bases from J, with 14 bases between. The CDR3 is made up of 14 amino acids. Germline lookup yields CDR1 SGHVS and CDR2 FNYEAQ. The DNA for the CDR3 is TGTGCCAGCAGCCTAGAAGGCCCGGGCACTGAAGCTTTCTTT. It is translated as CASSLEGPGTEAFF.

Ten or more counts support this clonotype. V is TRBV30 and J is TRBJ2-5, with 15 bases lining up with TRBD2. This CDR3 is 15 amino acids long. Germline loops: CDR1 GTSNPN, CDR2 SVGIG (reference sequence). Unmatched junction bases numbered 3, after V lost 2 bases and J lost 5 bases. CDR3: CAWSSGTSGRETQYF. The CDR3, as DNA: TGTGCCTGGAGTTCCGGGACTAGCGGGAGGGAGACCCAGTACTTC.

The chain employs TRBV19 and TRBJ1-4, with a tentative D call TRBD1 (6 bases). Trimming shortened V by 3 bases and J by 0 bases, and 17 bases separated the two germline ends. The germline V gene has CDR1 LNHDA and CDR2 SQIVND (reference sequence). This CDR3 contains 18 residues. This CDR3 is CASSIFGRGLATNEKLFF. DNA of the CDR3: TGTGCCAGTAGTATTTTTGGCAGGGGTCTTGCAACTAATGAAAAACTGTTTTTT.

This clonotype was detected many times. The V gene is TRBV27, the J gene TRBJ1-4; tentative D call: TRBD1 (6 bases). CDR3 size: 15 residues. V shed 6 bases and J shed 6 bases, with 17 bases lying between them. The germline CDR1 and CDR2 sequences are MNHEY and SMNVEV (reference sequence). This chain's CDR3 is CASSALQGSDEKLFF. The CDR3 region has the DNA TGTGCCAGCAGCGCCTTACAGGGATCAGATGAAAAACTGTTTTTT.

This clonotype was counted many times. CDR3 sequence reads: CASSPGPNVQPQHF. The CDR3 DNA reads TGTGCCAGCAGCCCCGGACCGAACGTTCAGCCCCAGCATTTT. This rearrangement joins TRBV7-8 to TRBJ1-5; D gene unclear. The CDR3 spans 14 residues. V was cut by 5 bases and J by 6 bases, with 14 bases left in between. The V gene's germline CDR1 is SGHVS and CDR2 FQNEAQ. Combining the CDR3 with reference TRBV7-8 and TRBJ1-5 gives the whole variable domain GAGVSQSPRYKVAKRGQDVALRCDPISGHVSLFWYQQALGQGPEFLTYFQNEAQLDKSGLPSDRFFAERPEGSVSTLKIQRTQQEDSAVYLCASSPGPNVQPQHFGDGTRLSIL.

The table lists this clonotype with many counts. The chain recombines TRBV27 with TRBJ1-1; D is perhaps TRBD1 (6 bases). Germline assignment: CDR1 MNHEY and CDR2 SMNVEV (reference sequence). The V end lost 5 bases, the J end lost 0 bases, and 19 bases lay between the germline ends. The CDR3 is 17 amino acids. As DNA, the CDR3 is TGTGCCAGCAGTGAGATCCCCCTCGGGGGGCTGAACACTGAAGCTTTCTTT. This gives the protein CASSEIPLGGLNTEAFF.

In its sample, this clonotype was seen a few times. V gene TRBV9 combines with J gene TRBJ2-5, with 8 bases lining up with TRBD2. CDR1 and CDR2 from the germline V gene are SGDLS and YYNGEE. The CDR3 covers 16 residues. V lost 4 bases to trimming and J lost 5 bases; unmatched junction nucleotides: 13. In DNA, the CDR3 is TGTGCCAGCAGCCCCCGGGGGGGGGCTACGGGGGAGACCCAGTACTTC. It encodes CASSPRGGATGETQYF.

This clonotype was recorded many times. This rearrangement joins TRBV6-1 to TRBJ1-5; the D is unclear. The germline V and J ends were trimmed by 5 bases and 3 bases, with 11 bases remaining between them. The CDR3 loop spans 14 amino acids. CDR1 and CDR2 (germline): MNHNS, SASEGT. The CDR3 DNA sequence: TGTGCCAGCAGTTATTACGCGAACAATCAGCCCCAGCATTTT. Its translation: CASSYYANNQPQHF.